The T cell receptor (beta chain) described here comes from a study of cytomegalovirus exposure and HLA in healthy donors. With 3 bases clipped from V and 2 bases from J, the junction kept 8 bases outside the gene matches. Per germline, CDR1 SGHNT and CDR2 YYREEE (reference sequence). The CDR3 consists of 16 residues. Vbeta (60) and Jbeta (13) primers were used in the PCR. Measured with immunoSEQ multiplex PCR; TCRdb has only the in-frame clones, and not every one. Among about 160,000 clones listed, roughly 80% were seen once. The sequence was collected from a woman in her late teens or twenties in good health and CMV-seronegative. The V call is TRBV5-4, the J call TRBJ1-2; 9 nucleotides align to TRBD1. The sequencing sample was made of PBMCs. CDR3 sequence: CASSSGQGRPNYGYTF. CDR3 nucleotide sequence: TGTGCCAGCAGCTCTGGACAGGGGAGGCCCAACTATGGCTACACCTTC. Supplemented by reference TRBV5-4 and TRBJ1-2, the full variable domain reads ETGVTQSPTHLIKTRGQQVTLRCSSQSGHNTVSWYQQALGQGPQFIFQYYREEENGRGNFPPRFSGLQFPNYSSELNVNALELDDSALYLCASSSGQGRPNYGYTFGSGTRLTVV.